Presented here are 10 T cell receptor beta chains from one specimen sequenced in a study of blood T cell repertoires in COVID-19. Some clones are missing from TCRdb's copy, which holds only in-frame ones; the method was immunoSEQ multiplex PCR. There are around 190,000 clones in the sample; roughly nine tenths occur only once, and around 1.2% lies in the top ten. The material sequenced was peripheral blood. These receptors came from a man aged 30 to 39 with acute or convalescent COVID-19.

This chain connects TRBV30 to TRBJ2-5; D is possibly TRBD2 (6 bases). The germline V and J ends were trimmed by 0 bases and 4 bases, with 9 bases remaining between them. The CDR3 spans 13 residues. CDR1 GTSNPN and CDR2 SVGIG come from the germline V gene (reference sequence). CDR3 loop: CAWSVSGRETQYF. Written as DNA, the CDR3 is TGTGCCTGGAGTGTATCCGGGAGAGAGACCCAGTACTTC.

The table lists this clone with a count of one. The chain has TRBV3-1 (or the pseudogene TRBV3-2) and TRBJ1-2; possibly TRBD1 for D (5 bases). The CDR3 consists of 13 residues. V gave up 1 base and J gave up 5 bases, with 8 bases separating them. The germline V gene has CDR1 LGHDT and CDR2 YNNKEL (reference sequence). CDR3 loop: CASSQGGGYGYTF. CDR3 coding DNA: TGTGCCAGCAGCCAAGGGGGGGGATATGGCTACACCTTC.

This chain links TRBV7-3 with TRBJ2-3, with TRBD1 as a possible D gene (5 bases). The CDR3 sequence is 15 residues long. Looked up from germline, CDR1 is SGHTA and CDR2 is FQGTGA. Trimming took off 1 base at V and 2 bases at J, with 10 bases between the two ends. The CDR3 loop reads CASSLMGLHTDTQYF. The CDR3 DNA reads as TGTGCCAGCAGCTTAATGGGGCTTCACACAGATACGCAGTATTTT.

The V call is TRBV19, the J call TRBJ1-6; D may be TRBD1 (5 bases). This CDR3 is built from 14 residues. The germline CDR1 and CDR2 sequences are LNHDA and SQIVND (reference sequence). V lost 4 bases and J 8 bases, leaving 12 bases between the germline ends. DNA for the CDR3: TGTGCCAGTAGTACTTGGGGCGGGGATTCACCCCTCCACTTT. Translation: CASSTWGGDSPLHF. Full variable domain (rest looked up from reference TRBV19 and TRBJ1-6): DGGITQSPKYLFRKEGQNVTLSCEQNLNHDAMYWYRQDPGQGLRLIYYSQIVNDFQKGDIAEGYSVSREKKESFPLTVTSAQKNPTAFYLCASSTWGGDSPLHFGNGTRLTVT.

This clone showed up just once. V gene TRBV7-6 combines with J gene TRBJ1-2, with 10 bases identical to TRBD1. Losses at the gene ends were 7 bases for V and 6 bases for J; bases not matched to a gene: 14. Germline CDR1 and CDR2: SGHVS and FNYEAQ. There are 16 residues in the CDR3. CDR3 sequence (DNA): TGTGCCAGCACAAACCGACCGCAGGGGACAGGGGATGGCTACACCTTC. It codes for CASTNRPQGTGDGYTF.

The V and J genes are TRBV11-3 and TRBJ2-7; maybe TRBD2 (6 bases). Germline lookup yields CDR1 SGHNT and CDR2 YENEEA. V was cut by 5 bases and J by 2 bases, with 16 bases left in between. This CDR3 is 15 amino acids long. CDR3 protein: CASSLSGGAAYEQYF. The CDR3 region has the DNA TGTGCCAGCAGCCTATCTGGCGGGGCCGCCTACGAGCAGTACTTC.

The V call is TRBV30, the J call TRBJ1-1; D gene ambiguous. The CDR3 sequence is 13 residues long. V was cut by 4 bases and J by 3 bases, with 12 bases left in between. Germline loops: CDR1 GTSNPN, CDR2 SVGIG (reference sequence). Here the CDR3 reads CAWTRNRDTEAFF. CDR3 bases: TGTGCCTGGACCCGAAACCGGGACACTGAAGCTTTCTTT.

V gene TRBV28 combines with J gene TRBJ2-1; possible D gene TRBD2, 5 bases. Trimming cost V 4 bases and J 9 bases, with 10 bases left between them. In germline, CDR1 is MDHEN, CDR2 SYDVKM. The CDR3 runs to 12 residues. CDR3 in DNA: TGTGCCAGCAGTTCAGGAGGTCGTGAGCAGTTCTTC. It encodes CASSSGGREQFF.

This chain connects TRBV3-1 (or the pseudogene TRBV3-2) to TRBJ2-1, with 13 nucleotides matching TRBD2. Unmatched junction bases numbered 0, after V lost 5 bases and J lost 2 bases. This CDR3 contains 15 residues. Germline CDR1 and CDR2: LGHDT and YNNKEL (reference sequence). The CDR3 DNA follows: TGTGCCAGCAGCGGACTAGCGGGAGCCTACAATGAGCAGTTCTTC. It is translated as CASSGLAGAYNEQFF.

Of note for this clone: One end of the junction fails to match germline, which may point to a read error. The gene calls are TRBV6-1 and TRBJ2-7; 8 positions match TRBD2. The CDR3 contains 15 residues. CDR1 is MNHNS, CDR2 SASEGT, per germline. The CDR3 loop reads CASCDLAGGPYEQYF. Written as DNA, the CDR3 is TGTGCCAGCTGTGATCTTGCGGGGGGCCCCTACGAGCAGTACTTC.